This T cell receptor beta chain stems from a study of blood T cell repertoires in COVID-19. The overall study: Samples taken during acute and convalescent COVID-19 were collected in the United States, Italy and Spain. Sample material is recorded as cDNA or gDNA derived from T cells, B-cell-depleted T cells, or PBMCs.

Original data processing: Reference gene primer amplification yielded estimated nucleated cell counts. Assay used: immunoSEQ multiplex PCR; TCRdb lists only in-frame clones, some missing. The V and J calls and clone size come from that table; D and trimming were worked out from the DNA. Among about 150,000 clones listed, around 87% were seen once. The CDR3 loop spans 18 amino acids. Germline CDR1 and CDR2: MNHEY and SMNVEV (reference sequence). Trimming cost V 5 bases and J 2 bases, with 22 bases left between them. The sample taken for sequencing was peripheral blood. The chain links TRBV27 to TRBJ2-1; D is undetermined. This TCR was sampled from a man at least 80 years old with acute or convalescent COVID-19. For the CDR3, the DNA is TGTGCCAGCAGTCCCACAGACAACTCGTTCCTAACCTACAATGAGCAGTTCTTC. Translation gives CASSPTDNSFLTYNEQFF.